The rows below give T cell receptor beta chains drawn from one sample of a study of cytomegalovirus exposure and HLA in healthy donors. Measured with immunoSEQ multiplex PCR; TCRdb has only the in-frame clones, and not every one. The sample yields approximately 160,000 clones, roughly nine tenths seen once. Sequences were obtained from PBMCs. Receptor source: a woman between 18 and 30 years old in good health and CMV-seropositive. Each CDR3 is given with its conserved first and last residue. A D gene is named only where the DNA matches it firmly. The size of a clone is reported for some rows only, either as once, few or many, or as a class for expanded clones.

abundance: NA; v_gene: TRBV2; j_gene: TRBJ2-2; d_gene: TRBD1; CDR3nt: TGTGCCAGCAGTGAAGGGCCGGGACAGGCCGCGAACACCGGGGAGCTGTTTTTT; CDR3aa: CASSEGPGQAANTGELFF
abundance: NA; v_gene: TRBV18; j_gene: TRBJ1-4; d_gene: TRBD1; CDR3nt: TGTGCCAGCTCAAGGACAGGGACCGAAAAACTGTTTTTT; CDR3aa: CASSRTGTEKLFF
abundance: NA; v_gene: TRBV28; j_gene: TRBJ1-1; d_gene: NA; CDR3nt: TGTGCCAGCAGTTTAAGGGACTCCACACAAGCTTTCTTT; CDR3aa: CASSLRDSTQAFF
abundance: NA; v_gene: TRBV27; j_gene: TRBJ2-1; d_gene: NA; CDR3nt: TGTGCCAGCAGTTTAGGACTGAGCTCCTACAATGAGCAGTTCTTC; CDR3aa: CASSLGLSSYNEQFF
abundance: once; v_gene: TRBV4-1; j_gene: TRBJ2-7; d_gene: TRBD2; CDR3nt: TGCGCCAGCAGCCAGCCAACGGGGGGGAGGAGCTCCTACGAGCAGTACTTC; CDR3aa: CASSQPTGGRSSYEQYF
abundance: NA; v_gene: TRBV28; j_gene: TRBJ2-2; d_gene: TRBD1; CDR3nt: TGTGCCAGCAGTTTGGAGTGGGACAGACCGAACACCGGGGAGCTGTTTTTT; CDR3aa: CASSLEWDRPNTGELFF
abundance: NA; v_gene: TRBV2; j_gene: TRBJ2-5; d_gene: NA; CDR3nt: TGTGCCAGCAGTGAATTACAATTACAAGAGACCCAGTACTTC; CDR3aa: CASSELQLQETQYF
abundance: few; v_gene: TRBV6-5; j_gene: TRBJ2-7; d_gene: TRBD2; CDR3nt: TGTGCCAGCAGACAAACTAGCGCCGAGCAGTACTTC; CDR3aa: CASRQTSAEQYF
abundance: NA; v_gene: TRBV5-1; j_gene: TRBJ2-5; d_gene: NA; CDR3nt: TGCGCCAGCAGCTTCCGACCCTCGAGGGAAGAAGAGACCCAGTACTTC; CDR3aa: CASSFRPSREEETQYF
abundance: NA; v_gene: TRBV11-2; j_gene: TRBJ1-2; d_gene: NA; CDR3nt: TGTGCCAGCAGCTTAGCCGGGGGTGGTAACTATGGCTACACCTTC; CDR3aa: CASSLAGGGNYGYTF
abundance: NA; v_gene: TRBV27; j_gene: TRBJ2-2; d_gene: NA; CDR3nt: TGTGCCAGCAGTTTACGACAGGCCGGGGAGCTGTTTTTT; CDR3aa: CASSLRQAGELFF
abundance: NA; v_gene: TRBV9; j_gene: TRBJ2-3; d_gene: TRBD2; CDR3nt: TGTGCCAGCAACCAAGCGGGAGGGGGCGATACGCAGTATTTT; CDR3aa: CASNQAGGGDTQYF
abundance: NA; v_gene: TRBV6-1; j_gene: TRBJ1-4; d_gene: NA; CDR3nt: TGTGCCAGCAGGGAAGAAGGACAGCGGATTGAAAAACTGTTTTTT; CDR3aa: CASREEGQRIEKLFF
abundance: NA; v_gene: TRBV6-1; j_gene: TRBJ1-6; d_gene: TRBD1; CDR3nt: TGTGCCAGCAGGGACAGGGGGTGGGTAAATTCACCCCTCCACTTT; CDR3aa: CASRDRGWVNSPLHF
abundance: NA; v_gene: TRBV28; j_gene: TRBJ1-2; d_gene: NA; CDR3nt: TGTGCCATCTCAGGGTCAGTCTATGGCTACACCTTC; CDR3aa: CAISGSVYGYTF
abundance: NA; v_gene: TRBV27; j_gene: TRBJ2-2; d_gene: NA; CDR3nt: TGTGCCAGCAGTATCAGCGGCGGGAACACCGGGGAGCTGTTTTTT; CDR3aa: CASSISGGNTGELFF
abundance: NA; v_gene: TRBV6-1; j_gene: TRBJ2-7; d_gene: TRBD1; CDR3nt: TGTGCCAGCAGTGAAACCGGGACAGGTCCCTACGAGCAGTACTTC; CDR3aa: CASSETGTGPYEQYF
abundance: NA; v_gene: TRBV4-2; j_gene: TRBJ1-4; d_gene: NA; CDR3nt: TGTGCCAGCAGCCAAGAAGACCCCGGAGGGCGCACTAATGAAAAACTGTTTTTT; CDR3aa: CASSQEDPGGRTNEKLFF
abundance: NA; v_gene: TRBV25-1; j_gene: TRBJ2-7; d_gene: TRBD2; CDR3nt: TGTGCCAGCAGCGATCGAAGGATAGCGGGGGCTCACGAGCAGTACTTC; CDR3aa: CASSDRRIAGAHEQYF
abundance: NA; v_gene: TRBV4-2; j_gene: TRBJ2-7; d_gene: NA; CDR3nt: TGTGCCAGCAGCCAAGACGGTTCGGTCTACGAGCAGTACTTC; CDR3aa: CASSQDGSVYEQYF
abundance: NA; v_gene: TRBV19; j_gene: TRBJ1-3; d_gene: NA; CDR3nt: TGTGCCAGTAGTCCCCTCGACAGCTCTGGAAACACCATATATTTT; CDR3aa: CASSPLDSSGNTIYF
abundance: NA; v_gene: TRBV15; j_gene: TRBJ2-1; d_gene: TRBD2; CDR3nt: TGTGCCACCAGCAGAGATCGGGAGGTAAGCGGTGAGCAGTTCTTC; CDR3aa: CATSRDREVSGEQFF
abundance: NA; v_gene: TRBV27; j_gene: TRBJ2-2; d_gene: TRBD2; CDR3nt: TGTGCCAGCAGTTCCGGGACTAGCGGAGGGGAGCTGTTTTTT; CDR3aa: CASSSGTSGGELFF
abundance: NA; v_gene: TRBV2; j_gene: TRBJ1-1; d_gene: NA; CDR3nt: TGTGCCAGCAGTGATCCCCTGTACACTGAAGCTTTCTTT; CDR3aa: CASSDPLYTEAFF
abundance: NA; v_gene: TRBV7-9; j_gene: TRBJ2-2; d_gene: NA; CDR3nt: TGTGCCAGCAGCTTAGCGGCGATAGCGCTCGACACCGGGGAGCTGTTTTTT; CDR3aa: CASSLAAIALDTGELFF
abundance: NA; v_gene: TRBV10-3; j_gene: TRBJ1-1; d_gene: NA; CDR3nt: TGTGCCATCAGTGAGGGAGGGTATGCGGCTGAAGCTTTCTTT; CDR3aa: CAISEGGYAAEAFF
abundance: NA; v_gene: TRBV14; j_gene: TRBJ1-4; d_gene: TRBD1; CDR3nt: TGTGCCAGCAGCCGTCGACAGGGGAATGAAAAACTGTTTTTT; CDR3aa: CASSRRQGNEKLFF
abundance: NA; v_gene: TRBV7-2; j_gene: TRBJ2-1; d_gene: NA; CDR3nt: TGTGCCAGCAGCTCCGGGACTCGGGGGTCCCTTACGTCCTACAATGAGCAGTTCTTC; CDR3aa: CASSSGTRGSLTSYNEQFF
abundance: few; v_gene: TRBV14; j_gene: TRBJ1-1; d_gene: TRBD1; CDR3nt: TGTGCCAGCAGCCAAAGGACAGGGGTGGGCACTGAAGCTTTCTTT; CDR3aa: CASSQRTGVGTEAFF
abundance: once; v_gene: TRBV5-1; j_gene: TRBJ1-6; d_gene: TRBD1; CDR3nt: TGCGCCAGCAGAAAGACAGGGTCGGAAAATTCACCCCTCCACTTT; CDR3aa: CASRKTGSENSPLHF
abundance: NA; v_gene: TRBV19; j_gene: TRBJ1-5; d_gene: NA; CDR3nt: TGTGCCAGTAGTGAGGCAGGCGGACTAAATCAGCCCCAGCATTTT; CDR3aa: CASSEAGGLNQPQHF
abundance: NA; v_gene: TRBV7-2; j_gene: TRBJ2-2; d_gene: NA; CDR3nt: TGTGCCAGCAGAGGAGGGTTGGCTTCCCTCGGGGAGCTGTTTTTT; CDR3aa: CASRGGLASLGELFF
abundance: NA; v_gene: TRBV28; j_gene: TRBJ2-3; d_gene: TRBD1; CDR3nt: TGTGCCAGCAGCTCAGGGGGCGCAGGCACAGATACGCAGTATTTT; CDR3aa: CASSSGGAGTDTQYF
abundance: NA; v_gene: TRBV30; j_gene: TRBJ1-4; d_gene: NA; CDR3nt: TGTGCCTGGAGTGTAGGCAGTGGAGCAACTAATGAAAAACTGTTTTTT; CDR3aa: CAWSVGSGATNEKLFF
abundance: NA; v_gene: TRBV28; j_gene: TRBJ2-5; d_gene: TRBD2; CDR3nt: TGTGCCAGCAATATTGTGGCGGGAGGGAGGGGAGAGACCCAGTACTTC; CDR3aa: CASNIVAGGRGETQYF
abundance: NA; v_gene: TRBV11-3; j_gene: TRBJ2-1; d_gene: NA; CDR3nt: TGTGCCAGCAGCTTAGGGGACATCTACAATGAGCAGTTCTTC; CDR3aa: CASSLGDIYNEQFF
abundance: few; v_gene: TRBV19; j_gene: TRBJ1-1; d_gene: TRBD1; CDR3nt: TGTGCCAGTAGTTACGACAGGGTGAGGACTGAAGCTTTCTTT; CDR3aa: CASSYDRVRTEAFF
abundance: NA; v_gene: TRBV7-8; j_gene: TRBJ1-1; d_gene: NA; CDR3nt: TGTGCCAGCAGCTTAGCCTACAAAGGGAGACAGGCGAACACTGAAGCTTTCTTT; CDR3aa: CASSLAYKGRQANTEAFF
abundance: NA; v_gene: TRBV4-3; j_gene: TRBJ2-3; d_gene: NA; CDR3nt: TGCGCCAGCAGCCCCCAATTGACAACAGATACGCAGTATTTT; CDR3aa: CASSPQLTTDTQYF
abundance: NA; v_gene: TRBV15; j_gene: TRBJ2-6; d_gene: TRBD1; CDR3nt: TGTGCCACGAGACCGACAGGGGCTACCAACGTCCTGACTTTC; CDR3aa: CATRPTGATNVLTF
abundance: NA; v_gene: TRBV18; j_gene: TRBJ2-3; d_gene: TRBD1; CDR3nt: TGTGCCAGCTCACCTCCGACAGGGTTCTCTGGCACAGATACGCAGTATTTT; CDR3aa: CASSPPTGFSGTDTQYF
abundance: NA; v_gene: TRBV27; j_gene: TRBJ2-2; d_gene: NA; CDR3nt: TGTGCCAGCAGTGGCCTCGGGCCAGGGGTTACCGGGGAGCTGTTTTTT; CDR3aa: CASSGLGPGVTGELFF